Following are 31 T cell receptor beta chains from one sample sequenced in a study of control samples from healthy donors and cancer patients. Sequencing used immunoSEQ multiplex PCR; TCRdb keeps in-frame clones, though not all of them. Here the sample spans some 99,000 clones, over 75% being singletons. Sequenced material: blood. All receptors derive from a human donor in good health. The donor label of this sample is uncertain.

The chain employs TRBV5-1 and TRBJ1-1, with D perhaps matching TRBD1 (6 bases). V lost 4 bases and J lost 1, with 14 bases in between. Germline V CDR1 and CDR2: SGHRS, YFSETQ. This CDR3 region has 15 residues. The CDR3 nucleotides read TGCGCCAGCAGCCCAGACGGACAGCCGAACACTGAAGCTTTCTTT. Amino acids: CASSPDGQPNTEAFF.

The V gene is TRBV3-1 (or the pseudogene TRBV3-2), the J gene TRBJ2-7; no firm D call. CDR3 length: 15 amino acids. Per germline, CDR1 LGHDT and CDR2 YNNKEL (reference sequence). Deletions cut 1 base from V and 0 bases from J, with 10 bases between. CDR3 in DNA: TGTGCCAGCAGCCAAGGTTATGGGATCTCCTACGAGCAGTACTTC. Amino acids: CASSQGYGISYEQYF.

The V and J genes are TRBV28 and TRBJ1-5; no clear D. The germline V gene has CDR1 MDHEN and CDR2 SYDVKM. This CDR3 comprises 11 residues. The germline V and J ends were trimmed by 5 bases and 4 bases, with 3 bases remaining between them. The CDR3 is CASSGNQPQHF. CDR3 sequence (DNA): TGTGCCAGCAGTGGGAATCAGCCCCAGCATTTT. Combining the CDR3 with reference TRBV28 and TRBJ1-5 gives the whole variable domain DVKVTQSSRYLVKRTGEKVFLECVQDMDHENMFWYRQDPGLGLRLIYFSYDVKMKEKGDIPEGYSVSREKKERFSLILESASTNQTSMYLCASSGNQPQHFGDGTRLSIL.

This clone showed up just once. The CDR3 reads CATARGSSYNEQFF. The CDR3, as DNA: TGTGCCACAGCCCGCGGGAGCTCCTACAATGAGCAGTTCTTC. The rearrangement joins TRBV24-1 to TRBJ2-1; TRBD2 agrees at 7 bases. The CDR3 totals 14 residues. V lost 10 bases and J lost 0; bases outside the gene matches: 5. CDR1 KGHDR and CDR2 SFDVKD come from the germline V gene.

The chain employs TRBV7-3 and TRBJ2-4; D not certain. Germline CDR1 reads SGHTA; CDR2 reads FQGTGA. The CDR3 is made up of 13 amino acids. V lost 1 base and J lost 8, with 9 bases in between. CDR3 residues: CASSLKGRDIQYF. As DNA, the CDR3 is TGTGCCAGCAGCTTAAAAGGTCGGGACATTCAGTACTTC.

The chain joins TRBV7-2 to TRBJ1-6; D is perhaps TRBD1 (5 bases). Trimming removed 7 bases at V and 9 bases at J, with 13 bases between. Looked up from germline, CDR1 is SGHTA and CDR2 is FQGNSA. The CDR3 covers 13 residues. The CDR3 here is CASIQGALSPLHF. The CDR3 DNA reads as TGTGCCAGCATCCAAGGGGCCCTTTCACCCCTCCACTTT.

The V gene is TRBV5-3, the J gene TRBJ2-7; 9 positions agree with TRBD1. TRBV5-3 qualifies as an ORF whose function is uncertain. The V and J ends lost 0 bases and 0 bases, in that order; junction bases with no gene match: 4. This CDR3 has 16 amino acids. The CDR3 here is CARSLDRDRDSYEQYV. The DNA of the CDR3 is TGTGCCAGAAGCTTGGACAGGGACAGGGACTCCTACGAGCAGTACGTC.

V gene TRBV5-5 combines with J gene TRBJ1-1; no clear D gene. This CDR3 has 13 residues. Deletions cut 0 bases from V and 5 bases from J, with 8 bases between. Germline lookup yields CDR1 SGHKS and CDR2 YYEKEE (reference sequence). This CDR3 is CASSLAWNTEAFF. The CDR3 DNA reads TGTGCCAGCAGCTTGGCATGGAATACTGAAGCTTTCTTT.

As to this clone: One end of the junction varies from germline; a read error may be responsible. DNA of the CDR3: TGTGCCTGCAGCTTAGGGACTCGAGGCACAGATACGCAGTATTTT. Protein sequence: CACSLGTRGTDTQYF. The V and J genes are TRBV7-3 and TRBJ2-3, with D possibly TRBD2 on 6 matching bases. This CDR3 spans 15 amino acids. CDR1 SGHTA and CDR2 FQGTGA come from the germline V gene. Full variable domain (remainder filled in from reference TRBV7-3 and TRBJ2-3): GAGVSQTPSNKVTEKGKYVELRCDPISGHTALYWYRQSLGQGPEFLIYFQGTGAADDSGLPNDRFFAVRPEGSVSTLKIQRTERGDSAVYLCACSLGTRGTDTQYFGPGTRLTVL.

This clone appeared once. The chain links TRBV7-9 to TRBJ2-5; 9 nucleotides agree with TRBD1. With 5 bases clipped from V and 4 bases from J, the junction kept 11 bases outside the gene matches. The CDR3 spans 16 residues. Germline CDR1 is SEHNR and CDR2 is FQNEAQ (reference sequence). The CDR3, as DNA: TGTGCCAGCAGCCCGAGCAGAACAGGGGGCCCAGAGACCCAGTACTTC. This sequence encodes CASSPSRTGGPETQYF.

V gene TRBV2 combines with J gene TRBJ2-7; D is unresolved. CDR3 length equals 17 residues. Germline CDR1 is SNHLY and CDR2 is FYNNEI. Trimming took off 4 bases at V and 0 bases at J, with 19 bases between the two ends. CDR3 sequence reads: CASSVRRVASSSYEQYF. The CDR3, as DNA: TGTGCCAGCAGTGTTCGTCGAGTTGCCTCGAGCTCCTACGAGCAGTACTTC. The variable domain in full, with the rest retrieved from reference TRBV2 and TRBJ2-7, is EPEVTQTPSHQVTQMGQEVILRCVPISNHLYFYWYRQILGQKVEFLVSFYNNEISEKSEIFDDQFSVERPDGSNFTLKIRSTKLEDSAMYFCASSVRRVASSSYEQYFGPGTRLTVT.

The J gene is TRBJ2-3, the V gene TRBV27; D is possibly TRBD1 (6 bases). Trimming removed 6 bases at V and 3 bases at J, with 13 bases between. CDR1 is MNHEY and CDR2 is SMNVEV in the germline V gene (reference sequence). The CDR3 contains 14 residues. DNA of the CDR3: TGTGCCAGCAGCCCCGGGACACTGACAGATACGCAGTATTTT. Its protein product is CASSPGTLTDTQYF.

The chain combines TRBV5-1 with TRBJ1-1; weak D call: TRBD1 (5 bases). The V gene lost 0 bases and the J gene lost 1 base, with 16 bases spanning the gap. Germline V gene lookup returns CDR1 SGHRS and CDR2 YFSETQ. The CDR3 has 17 amino acids. CDR3 region: CASSLANAAGKNTEAFF. In DNA, the CDR3 is TGCGCCAGCAGCTTGGCCAACGCGGCAGGGAAGAACACTGAAGCTTTCTTT.

This chain connects TRBV3-1 (or the pseudogene TRBV3-2) to TRBJ2-1; TRBD1 is a possible D gene (6 bases). Germline V lookup: CDR1 LGHDT, CDR2 YNNKEL (reference sequence). The CDR3 consists of 15 residues. The V gene lost 0 bases and the J gene lost 3 bases, with 9 bases spanning the gap. In nucleotides, the CDR3 is TGTGCCAGCAGCCAAGAGGGGGCCCACTACAATGAGCAGTTCTTC. Protein product: CASSQEGAHYNEQFF.

This clone was detected once. The chain carries TRBV7-9 and TRBJ1-6, with 9 bases fitting TRBD1. Germline-derived CDR1 and CDR2 are SEHNR and FQNEAQ (reference sequence). This CDR3 has 14 amino acids. The V segment lost 7 bases and the J segment 5 bases; nucleotides outside the gene matches: 3. This chain's CDR3 is CASNGDRDNSPLHF. CDR3 bases: TGTGCCAGCAACGGGGACAGGGATAATTCACCCCTCCACTTT.

This clone was observed once. This chain links TRBV4-3 with TRBJ1-6; D ambiguous. The V end was cut by 0 bases, the J end by 5 bases, with 11 bases between. There are 16 residues in the CDR3. Germline CDR1 LGHNA, CDR2 YSLEER. CDR3 nucleotides: TGCGCCAGCAGCCAAGATAATCAACTAAATAATTCACCCCTCCACTTT. It encodes CASSQDNQLNNSPLHF.

The chain joins TRBV18 to TRBJ2-7; 14 bases agree with TRBD2. V lost 4 bases to trimming and J lost 2 bases; unmatched junction nucleotides: 7. Looked up from germline, CDR1 is KGHSH and CDR2 is LQKENI. This CDR3 has 17 residues. CDR3 region: CASSLTSGGGVAYEQYF. The CDR3 DNA is TGTGCCAGCTCACTGACTAGCGGGGGGGGAGTCGCCTACGAGCAGTACTTC. The whole variable domain, filled in from reference TRBV18 and TRBJ2-7, reads NAGVMQNPRHLVRRRGQEARLRCSPMKGHSHVYWYRQLPEEGLKFMVYLQKENIIDESGMPKERFSAEFPKEGPSILRIQQVVRGDSAAYFCASSLTSGGGVAYEQYFGPGTRLTVT.

The V and J genes are TRBV6-4 and TRBJ1-1; D call uncertain. Trimming cost V 5 bases and J 1 base, with 8 bases left between them. This CDR3 spans 13 amino acids. CDR1 and CDR2 (germline): MRHNA, SNTAGT. The CDR3 loop is CASSLRQNTEAFF. CDR3 nucleotide sequence: TGTGCCAGCAGTCTCCGACAGAACACTGAAGCTTTCTTT.

This chain uses TRBV19 with TRBJ2-7; 7 nucleotides match TRBD2. This CDR3 is built from 13 residues. Germline assignment: CDR1 LNHDA and CDR2 SQIVND (reference sequence). After removal of 5 bases from V and 8 bases from J, the junction contained 9 bases not matched to a gene. CDR3 region: CASSLAVPGQQYF. As DNA, the CDR3 is TGTGCCAGTAGTCTAGCGGTACCGGGACAGCAGTACTTC.

The chain recombines TRBV27 with TRBJ2-2; D is unclear. The CDR3 contains 15 residues. Trimming removed 8 bases from V and 1 base from J, with 14 bases in between. The germline V gene has CDR1 MNHEY and CDR2 SMNVEV (reference sequence). As DNA, the CDR3 is TGTGCCAGCCAACCGCGACAAAGGAACACCGGGGAGCTGTTTTTT. Protein product: CASQPRQRNTGELFF.

The V call is TRBV4-1, the J call TRBJ1-1; D remains ambiguous. Deletions cut 6 bases from V and 3 bases from J, with 11 bases between. Germline V gene lookup returns CDR1 MGHRA and CDR2 YSYEKL. The CDR3 has 13 residues. In DNA form, the CDR3 reads TGCGCCAGCAGTTCCCGGGGAGACACTGAAGCTTTCTTT. Translating it yields CASSSRGDTEAFF.

J is TRBJ2-7 and V is TRBV5-1; D unresolved. With 2 bases removed from V and 6 bases from J, the gap between germline ends came to 12 bases. The length of the CDR3 is 13 residues. From germline, CDR1 is SGHRS and CDR2 YFSETQ. CDR3 region: CASSLSQKGEQYF. CDR3 DNA: TGCGCCAGCAGCTTATCTCAGAAGGGCGAGCAGTACTTC.

V is TRBV16 and J is TRBJ2-1; TRBD2 might be the D (6 bases). The CDR3 is 15 residues long. Per the germline V gene, CDR1 is KGHSY and CDR2 is FQNENV. Trimming removed 0 bases at V and 4 bases at J, with 10 bases between. CDR3 in amino acids: CASSQSRGGYNEQFF. The CDR3 DNA sequence: TGTGCCAGCAGCCAATCGAGGGGAGGATACAATGAGCAGTTCTTC.

This chain links TRBV3-1 (or the pseudogene TRBV3-2) with TRBJ2-3; TRBD1 is a possible D gene (6 bases). The CDR3 is 15 amino acids. Germline V gives CDR1 LGHDT, CDR2 YNNKEL (reference sequence). The V and J ends lost 3 bases and 5 bases respectively, with 15 bases between them. As DNA, the CDR3 is TGTGCCAGCAGCCAGACAGGAGTGCAAGGAGATACGCAGTATTTT. The encoded protein is CASSQTGVQGDTQYF.

The gene calls are TRBV6-5 and TRBJ1-2, with a tentative D call TRBD1 (6 bases). Trimming removed 4 bases from V and 9 bases from J, with 12 bases in between. Germline V gives CDR1 MNHEY, CDR2 SVGAGI. The CDR3 is made up of 12 amino acids. The CDR3 spells CASSSQQGSYTF. CDR3 DNA sequence: TGTGCCAGCAGTTCCCAACAGGGAAGCTACACCTTC.

This clone has a single count. The chain recombines TRBV5-4 with TRBJ2-2, with unresolved D. V was pared by 0 bases and J by 5 bases, with 11 bases between. Germline CDR1 is SGHNT and CDR2 is YYREEE (reference sequence). The CDR3 has 15 amino acids. Written as DNA, the CDR3 is TGTGCCAGCAGCTTGGCCACTACACAAACCGGGGAGCTGTTTTTT. Translation gives CASSLATTQTGELFF.

The chain has TRBV30 and TRBJ1-2; 9 nucleotides agree with TRBD1. The V gene end was trimmed by 5 bases and the J gene end by 4 bases; junction bases not matched to a gene: 11. The CDR3 spans 15 residues. Germline CDR1 reads GTSNPN; CDR2 reads SVGIG (reference sequence). This chain's CDR3 is CAWYLMGQGSYGYTF. CDR3 DNA sequence: TGTGCCTGGTATCTGATGGGACAGGGCAGCTATGGCTACACCTTC.

V and J are TRBV19 and TRBJ1-1, with no clear D. The ends were cut back, 1 base at V and 0 bases at J, with 12 bases in the middle. Germline V gives CDR1 LNHDA, CDR2 SQIVND (reference sequence). CDR3 length: 16 amino acids. DNA for the CDR3: TGTGCCAGTAGTATAGTAGGTCCGGGCCTGAACACTGAAGCTTTCTTT. Translation: CASSIVGPGLNTEAFF.

The chain has TRBV2 and TRBJ2-1, with D perhaps matching TRBD2 (5 bases). Germline-derived CDR1 and CDR2 are SNHLY and FYNNEI. Trimming removed 5 bases at V and 8 bases at J, with 13 bases between. The CDR3 extends over 13 amino acids. The chain's CDR3 is CASSPLGGYEQFF. CDR3 nucleotide sequence: TGTGCCAGCAGTCCTTTAGGAGGTTATGAGCAGTTCTTC.

CDR3 in DNA: TGCAGCGGCCGATCAGGGAACACTGAAGCTTTCTTT. Residues: CSGRSGNTEAFF. The chain carries TRBV29-1 and TRBJ1-1; no firm D call. Germline CDR1 is SQVTM and CDR2 is ANQGSEA. Trimming shortened V by 7 bases and J by 1 base, and 10 bases separated the two germline ends. The CDR3 spans 12 residues.

This chain connects TRBV18 to TRBJ2-2; 7 bases agree with TRBD2. The CDR3 is 15 amino acids. V lost 7 bases, J lost 4 bases, and 9 bases stayed unmatched. Germline loops: CDR1 KGHSH, CDR2 LQKENI. The DNA of the CDR3 is TGTGCCAGCTACTTAGCCCGCGGGGGCACCGGGGAGCTGTTTTTT. Translated: CASYLARGGTGELFF.